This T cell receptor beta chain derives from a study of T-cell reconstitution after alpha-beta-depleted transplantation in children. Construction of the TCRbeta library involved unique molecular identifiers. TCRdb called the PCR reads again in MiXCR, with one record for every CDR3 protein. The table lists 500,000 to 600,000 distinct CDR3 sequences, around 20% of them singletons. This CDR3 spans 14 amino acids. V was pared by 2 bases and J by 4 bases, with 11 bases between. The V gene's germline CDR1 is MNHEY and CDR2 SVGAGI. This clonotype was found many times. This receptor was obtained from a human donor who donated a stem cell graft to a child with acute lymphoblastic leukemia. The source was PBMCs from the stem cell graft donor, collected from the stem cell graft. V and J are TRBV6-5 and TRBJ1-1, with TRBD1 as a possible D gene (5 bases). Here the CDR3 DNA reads TGTGCCAGCAGTTACGGCCAGGGAGGCACTGAAGCTTTCTTT. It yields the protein CASSYGQGGTEAFF.